Presented here are 10 T cell receptor beta chains from one specimen sequenced in a study of T cell clonotyping in hematopoietic cell transplantation. Sequencing used immunoSEQ multiplex PCR; TCRdb keeps in-frame clones, though not all of them. The sample includes 40,000 to 45,000 clones, 85% to 95% of them seen just once. The specimen sequenced was peripheral blood mononuclear cells. The source of these receptors is a woman aged 50 to 60 in good health. Some clones in this sample may be carry-over from other donors' samples.

The gene calls are TRBV13 and TRBJ1-5; D remains ambiguous. Germline-derived CDR1 and CDR2 are PRHDT and FYEKMQ (reference sequence). This CDR3 has 13 amino acids. Trimming removed 4 bases from V and 7 bases from J, with 11 bases in between. CDR3: CASSSPPRQPQHF. In DNA, the CDR3 is TGTGCCAGCAGCTCCCCCCCAAGGCAGCCCCAGCATTTT.

The CDR3 reads CATSRDFGGLGEQFF. The CDR3 nucleotides are TGTGCCACCAGCAGAGATTTTGGGGGCCTGGGGGAGCAGTTCTTC. V usage is TRBV15 and J usage is TRBJ2-1; TRBD1 might be the D (6 bases). There are 15 residues in the CDR3. CDR1 and CDR2 (germline): LNHNV, YYDKDF (reference sequence). The germline V and J ends were trimmed by 0 bases and 10 bases, with 16 bases remaining between them.

The V call is TRBV2, the J call TRBJ2-1; unclear D gene. The length of the CDR3 is 15 residues. Trimming cost V 4 bases and J 0 bases, with 10 bases left between them. In germline, CDR1 is SNHLY, CDR2 FYNNEI. Here the CDR3 DNA reads TGTGCCAGCAGTGTTTTCCGGAGCTCCTACAATGAGCAGTTCTTC. It is translated as CASSVFRSSYNEQFF.

V is TRBV27 and J is TRBJ1-2; D uncertain. The ends were cut back, 4 bases at V and 5 bases at J, with 17 bases in the middle. Germline-derived CDR1 and CDR2 are MNHEY and SMNVEV (reference sequence). The CDR3 runs to 15 residues. The CDR3 DNA reads TGTGCCAGCAGTTCCTTCCCGGGATCGAGTTATGGCTACACCTTC. Its translation is CASSSFPGSSYGYTF.

The J gene is TRBJ1-1, the V gene TRBV9, with D perhaps TRBD1 (5 bases). The CDR3 loop spans 13 amino acids. From germline, CDR1 is SGDLS and CDR2 YYNGEE. V dropped 0 bases and J dropped 7 bases, with 10 bases sitting between them. The CDR3 protein is CASSVDPGSEAFF. The CDR3, as DNA: TGTGCCAGCAGCGTAGACCCAGGGAGTGAAGCTTTCTTT.

Only a few counts were recorded for this clone. V gene TRBV5-6 combines with J gene TRBJ1-6; D call uncertain. Germline CDR1 reads SGHDT; CDR2 reads YYEEEE. The CDR3 covers 13 residues. Trimming stripped 4 bases from V and 10 bases from J, with 12 bases between. CDR3 protein: CASSAMTDSPLHF. In DNA, the CDR3 is TGTGCCAGCAGCGCTATGACGGACTCACCCCTCCACTTT.

V and J are TRBV5-1 and TRBJ2-1; 9 bases are a match to TRBD2. In germline, CDR1 is SGHRS, CDR2 YFSETQ. This CDR3 contains 16 residues. The V segment lost 6 bases and the J segment 0 bases; nucleotides outside the gene matches: 7. The CDR3 spells CASTQMTSGSYNEQFF. As DNA, the CDR3 is TGCGCCAGCACCCAAATGACTAGCGGCTCCTACAATGAGCAGTTCTTC.

J is TRBJ1-2 and V is TRBV5-4; D unresolved. The germline V and J ends were trimmed by 0 bases and 3 bases, with 9 bases remaining between them. The CDR3 runs to 14 residues. In germline, CDR1 is SGHNT, CDR2 YYREEE (reference sequence). The CDR3 DNA sequence: TGTGCCAGCAGCTTGGAATTGCCAGACTATGGCTACACCTTC. Its protein is CASSLELPDYGYTF.

The J gene is TRBJ1-2, the V gene TRBV28, with 7 bases lining up with TRBD1. This CDR3 comprises 14 residues. Per germline, CDR1 MDHEN and CDR2 SYDVKM. V lost 6 bases to trimming and J lost 6 bases; unmatched junction nucleotides: 10. CDR3 coding DNA: TGTGCCAGCAGGGTCCAGGGGGTTGGCGATGGCTACACCTTC. The encoded protein is CASRVQGVGDGYTF.

The rearrangement uses TRBV14 and TRBJ2-1; D unclear. Germline CDR1 is SGHDN and CDR2 is FVKESK. The CDR3 is 14 amino acids. V gave up 3 bases and J gave up 1 base, with 7 bases separating them. The CDR3 is CASSQPASYNEQFF. The CDR3 DNA reads as TGTGCCAGCAGCCAGCCCGCGTCCTACAATGAGCAGTTCTTC. The full variable domain, rest sourced from reference TRBV14 and TRBJ2-1, is EAGVTQFPSHSVIEKGQTVTLRCDPISGHDNLYWYRRVMGKEIKFLLHFVKESKQDESGMPNNRFLAERTGGTYSTLKVQPAELEDSGVYFCASSQPASYNEQFFGPGTRLTVL.